In this sample, the clone carrying this T cell receptor (beta chain) turned up a few times. The data derive from a study of blood T cells in healthy people across ages. The CDR3 spans 14 residues. Germline V gives CDR1 MDHEN, CDR2 SYDVKM. After removal of 6 bases from V and 5 bases from J, the junction contained 8 bases not matched to a gene. Combining a sample-barcoded 5' primer with a J-beta primer mix, a second PCR ran for 7 to 11 cycles. No fewer than 3 million CDR3-containing paired-end reads came from each sample. TCRdb reprocessed the 5' RACE reads with MiXCR, giving one entry per CDR3 protein. The sample yields around 1.7 million distinct CDR3 sequences, 28% seen once.

The chain employs TRBV28 and TRBJ2-5; 8 bases fit TRBD1. The clonotype originates from a woman aged 25 to 39 in good health. Sequenced material: blood. CDR3 DNA: TGTGCCAGCAGGCGGACAGGGAGCGGGGAGACCCAGTACTTC. Its translation is CASRRTGSGETQYF.